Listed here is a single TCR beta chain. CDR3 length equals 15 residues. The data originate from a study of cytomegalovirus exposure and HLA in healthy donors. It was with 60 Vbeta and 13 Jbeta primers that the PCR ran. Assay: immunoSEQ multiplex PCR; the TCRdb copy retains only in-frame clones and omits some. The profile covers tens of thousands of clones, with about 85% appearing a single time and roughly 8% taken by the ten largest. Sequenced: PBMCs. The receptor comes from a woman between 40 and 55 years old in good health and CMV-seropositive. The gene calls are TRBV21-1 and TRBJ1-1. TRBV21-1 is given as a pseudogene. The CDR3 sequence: CASSKKRPRGTEAFF. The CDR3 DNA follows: TGTGCCAGCAGCAAAAAGAGACCGCGGGGAACTGAAGCTTTCTTT.